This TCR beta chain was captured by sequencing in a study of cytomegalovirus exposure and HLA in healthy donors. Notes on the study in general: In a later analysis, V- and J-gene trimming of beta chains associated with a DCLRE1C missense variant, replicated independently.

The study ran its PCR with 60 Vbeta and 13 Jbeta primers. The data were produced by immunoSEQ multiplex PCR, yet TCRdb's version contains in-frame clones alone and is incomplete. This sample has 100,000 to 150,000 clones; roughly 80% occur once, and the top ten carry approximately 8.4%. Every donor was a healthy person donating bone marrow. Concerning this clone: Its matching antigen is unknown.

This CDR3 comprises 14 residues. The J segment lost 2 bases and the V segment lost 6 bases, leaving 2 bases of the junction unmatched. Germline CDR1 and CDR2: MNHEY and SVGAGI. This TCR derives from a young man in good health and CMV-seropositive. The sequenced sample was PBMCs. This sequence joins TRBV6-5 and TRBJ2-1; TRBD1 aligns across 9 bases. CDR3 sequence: CASSRDRAYNEQFF. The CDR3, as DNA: TGTGCCAGCAGCCGGGACAGGGCCTACAATGAGCAGTTCTTC.